These 21 T cell receptor beta chains share one sample of origin, sequenced in a study of T cell responses to AZD1222 COVID-19 vaccine. Clones were read by immunoSEQ multiplex PCR, and TCRdb kept only the in-frame ones, dropping some. The sample carries more than 60,000 clones, roughly 82% recorded once. The source material was peripheral blood, sampled on day 0 of AZD1222 vaccination. Receptors were obtained from an adult in good health.

The rearrangement links TRBV7-9 to TRBJ1-3, with 9 bases that match TRBD1. V gave up 0 bases and J gave up 4 bases; unmatched junction bases: 4. Germline V gene lookup returns CDR1 SEHNR and CDR2 FQNEAQ (reference sequence). This CDR3 comprises 16 residues. The CDR3 loop reads CASSLAGTGPGNTIYF. The DNA of the CDR3 is TGTGCCAGCAGCTTAGCCGGGACAGGGCCCGGAAACACCATATATTTT.

J is TRBJ2-1 and V is TRBV19; D is ambiguous. The CDR3 contains 12 residues. Germline values: CDR1 LNHDA, CDR2 SQIVND (reference sequence). Trimming stripped 5 bases from V and 8 bases from J, with 10 bases between. The CDR3 sequence: CASSVAGDEQFF. The CDR3 nucleotides are TGTGCCAGTAGTGTGGCTGGGGATGAGCAGTTCTTC.

This rearrangement joins TRBV7-9 to TRBJ2-5; possible D gene TRBD2, 6 bases. Trimming took off 3 bases at V and 2 bases at J, with 10 bases between the two ends. The CDR3 spans 14 residues. Germline CDR1 and CDR2: SEHNR and FQNEAQ (reference sequence). CDR3 sequence reads: CASSFSGLQETQYF. The CDR3, as DNA: TGTGCCAGCAGCTTTAGCGGCTTACAAGAGACCCAGTACTTC. The full variable domain, in which reference TRBV7-9 and TRBJ2-5 provide the parts outside the CDR3, is DTGVSQNPRHKITKRGQNVTFRCDPISEHNRLYWYRQTLGQGPEFLTYFQNEAQLEKSRLLSDRFSAERPKGSFSTLEIQRTEQGDSAMYLCASSFSGLQETQYFGPGTRLLVL.

The count of this clone is one. The chain is built from TRBV21-1 and TRBJ2-7; TRBD2 was called by the table and not checked on the DNA. TRBV21-1 is termed a pseudogene. The CDR3 covers 18 residues. The CDR3 spells CASSKGGPEAGLTDEQYV. CDR3 coding DNA: TGTGCCAGCAGCAAAGGAGGGCCAGAAGCCGGTCTGACGGACGAGCAGTACGTC.

CDR3 in DNA: TGTGCCAGCAGCCAAGGAGGACTAGCGGGATATGAGCAGTTCTTC. Residues: CASSQGGLAGYEQFF. The chain couples TRBV4-2 to TRBJ2-1; 12 positions match TRBD2. The V gene end was trimmed by 1 base and the J gene end by 8 bases; junction bases not matched to a gene: 3. The germline gives CDR1 LGHNA, CDR2 YNFKEQ. This CDR3 has 15 residues.

The V and J genes are TRBV2 and TRBJ2-1; TRBD1 matches 7 bases. Germline CDR1 and CDR2: SNHLY and FYNNEI. This CDR3 contains 16 residues. After removal of 6 bases from V and 0 bases from J, the junction contained 8 bases not matched to a gene. CDR3 in DNA: TGTGCCAGCAGACCACAGGGGCCGAGCTCCTACAATGAGCAGTTCTTC. It yields the protein CASRPQGPSSYNEQFF.

This chain joins TRBV5-1 and TRBJ2-2, with a weak D call TRBD2 (6 bases). The CDR3 length is 16 residues. The germline V gene has CDR1 SGHRS and CDR2 YFSETQ. Deletions cut 4 bases from V and 3 bases from J, with 16 bases between. DNA for the CDR3: TGCGCCAGCAGCCCCCAGGCGGGGCTAGACACCGGGGAGCTGTTTTTT. Translating it yields CASSPQAGLDTGELFF.

The rearrangement joins TRBV19 to TRBJ1-5; 7 bases are a match to TRBD1. Looked up from germline, CDR1 is LNHDA and CDR2 is SQIVND (reference sequence). The CDR3 extends over 15 amino acids. The V and J ends lost 8 bases and 1 base, in that order; junction bases with no gene match: 8. The CDR3 sequence is CASQGQFLSNQPQHF. CDR3 DNA: TGTGCCAGTCAGGGACAGTTCCTAAGCAATCAGCCCCAGCATTTT.

This chain uses TRBV6-4 with TRBJ2-2; 8 positions match TRBD2. The germline gives CDR1 MRHNA, CDR2 SNTAGT. The ends lost 0 bases at V and 1 base at J; junction bases unmatched: 4. CDR3 length equals 17 residues. The CDR3 protein is CASSDSNLAGNTGELFF. The CDR3 DNA reads TGTGCCAGCAGTGACTCGAACCTAGCGGGGAACACCGGGGAGCTGTTTTTT.

The chain uses TRBV10-3 and TRBJ2-3; no reliable D call. Germline loops: CDR1 ENHRY, CDR2 SYGVKD. Trimming pared 7 bases from V and 0 bases from J, leaving 8 bases between. The CDR3 is 13 residues long. CDR3 bases: TGTGCCATCAAAGGCCCAAGCACAGATACGCAGTATTTT. Residues: CAIKGPSTDTQYF.

This clone was counted between two and nine times. The genes are TRBV19 and TRBJ1-1; perhaps TRBD1 as D (5 bases). Trimming pared 7 bases from V and 1 base from J, leaving 13 bases between. There are 14 residues in the CDR3. CDR1 is LNHDA, CDR2 SQIVND, per germline (reference sequence). The CDR3 bases are TGTGCCAGTACCCGGGGAGGGACGAACACTGAAGCTTTCTTT. Translated, it gives CASTRGGTNTEAFF.

The CDR3 region has the DNA TGTGCCAGCTCACCCGCAGCAGCGGGAGGTATTGCAGATACGCAGTATTTT. Translation: CASSPAAAGGIADTQYF. The chain combines TRBV18 with TRBJ2-3; 9 nucleotides agree with TRBD2. The V segment lost 3 bases and the J segment 4 bases; nucleotides outside the gene matches: 11. The CDR3 spans 17 residues. Germline assignment: CDR1 KGHSH and CDR2 LQKENI.

This clone has only a few counts. V gene TRBV6-5 combines with J gene TRBJ2-7, with TRBD2 matching over 12 bases. This CDR3 contains 15 residues. Per the germline V gene, CDR1 is MNHEY and CDR2 is SVGAGI. Losses at the gene ends were 6 bases for V and 2 bases for J; bases not matched to a gene: 5. The CDR3 is CASSRGLAGTYEQYV. The CDR3 nucleotides read TGTGCCAGCAGCCGAGGACTAGCGGGAACCTACGAGCAGTACGTC.

The chain is built from TRBV6-6 and TRBJ1-2; TRBD1 aligns across 8 bases. J was trimmed by 3 bases and V by 6 bases; bases with no gene match: 6. Germline V gene sequence: CDR1 MNHNY, CDR2 SVGAGI (reference sequence). This CDR3 spans 14 amino acids. CDR3 amino acids: CASRGQGIDYGYTF. Here the CDR3 DNA reads TGTGCCAGCAGAGGACAGGGTATCGACTATGGCTACACCTTC.

The genes are TRBV6-5 and TRBJ2-1; D gene uncertain. CDR1 is MNHEY, CDR2 SVGAGI, per germline. Trimming took off 6 bases at V and 5 bases at J, with 5 bases between the two ends. The CDR3 runs to 11 residues. CDR3 in amino acids: CASRAHNEQFF. DNA for the CDR3: TGTGCCAGCAGAGCCCACAATGAGCAGTTCTTC.

The rearrangement joins TRBV10-3 to TRBJ1-2; no clear D. The CDR3 covers 11 residues. CDR1 is ENHRY and CDR2 is SYGVKD in the germline V gene. The ends were cut back, 2 bases at V and 8 bases at J, with 6 bases in the middle. The CDR3: CAISEVGGYTF. DNA of the CDR3: TGTGCCATCAGTGAGGTGGGCGGCTACACCTTC.

The rearrangement joins TRBV6-5 to TRBJ1-1; D is unresolved. Trimming removed 5 bases from V and 4 bases from J, with 14 bases in between. This CDR3 is 14 amino acids long. Germline values: CDR1 MNHEY, CDR2 SVGAGI. CDR3 DNA: TGTGCCAGCAGTCCCCCCGGGAGGCCCACTGAAGCTTTCTTT. This translates into CASSPPGRPTEAFF.

The V gene is TRBV7-3, the J gene TRBJ1-2; no firm D call. The CDR3 consists of 13 residues. Germline V gene lookup returns CDR1 SGHTA and CDR2 FQGTGA. The V end lost 4 bases, the J end lost 8 bases, and 14 bases lay between the germline ends. The CDR3 DNA reads TGTGCCAGCAGCTCCTACACAGTGGGAGGCTACACCTTC. It yields the protein CASSSYTVGGYTF.

The chain joins TRBV27 to TRBJ1-2, with D hard to call. This CDR3 spans 14 amino acids. Germline V gene lookup returns CDR1 MNHEY and CDR2 SMNVEV (reference sequence). The ends were cut back, 5 bases at V and 0 bases at J, with 10 bases in the middle. The CDR3 loop is CASSSQQTNYGYTF. The CDR3 nucleotides read TGTGCCAGCAGTAGCCAACAGACTAACTATGGCTACACCTTC.

The CDR3 spells CASSPHSPTNTEAFF. The CDR3 nucleotides are TGTGCCAGCAGTCCCCATTCACCCACGAACACTGAAGCTTTCTTT. J is TRBJ1-1 and V is TRBV28; D is uncertain. V lost 5 bases and J 1 base, leaving 14 bases between the germline ends. The CDR3 consists of 15 residues. Germline V gene lookup returns CDR1 MDHEN and CDR2 SYDVKM.

The chain uses TRBV29-1 and TRBJ2-1, with 9 bases matching TRBD2. CDR1 is SQVTM, CDR2 ANQGSEA, per germline. The CDR3 is 13 amino acids. The V and J ends lost 5 bases and 7 bases, in that order; junction bases with no gene match: 6. The CDR3 DNA reads TGCAGCGTTCGCGCGGGAGGGTTTAATGAGCAGTTCTTC. Translating gives CSVRAGGFNEQFF.